This T cell receptor (beta chain) was profiled in a study of T cells expressing NK-cell markers. Study overall: Source material for TCR beta repertoires consisted of sorted CD3+CD56+NKG2C+, CD3+CD56+NKG2C- and CD3+CD56-NKG2C+ T cells.

Reanalyzing the 5' RACE reads, TCRdb keeps one entry per CDR3 protein, without DNA. The ten most abundant clones cover around 11% of a sample with about 410,000 distinct CDR3 sequences. Points on this clonotype: Its antigen is not known.

CDR1 SQVTM and CDR2 ANQGSEA come from the germline V gene. The CDR3 spans 14 residues. Study-level points and caveats: The CD3+CD56-NKG2C+ fraction of a handful of donors was likewise dominated by these clonotypes.

The clonotype was recovered from a woman aged 50 to 60 in good health. The sample was blood T cells: a sorted CD56 or NKG2C T cell subset, CD4+ or CD8+ T cells, or bulk PBMC T cells (not recorded which). V is TRBV29-1 and J is TRBJ2-1. The CDR3 region is CSVGFTSSYNEQFF.